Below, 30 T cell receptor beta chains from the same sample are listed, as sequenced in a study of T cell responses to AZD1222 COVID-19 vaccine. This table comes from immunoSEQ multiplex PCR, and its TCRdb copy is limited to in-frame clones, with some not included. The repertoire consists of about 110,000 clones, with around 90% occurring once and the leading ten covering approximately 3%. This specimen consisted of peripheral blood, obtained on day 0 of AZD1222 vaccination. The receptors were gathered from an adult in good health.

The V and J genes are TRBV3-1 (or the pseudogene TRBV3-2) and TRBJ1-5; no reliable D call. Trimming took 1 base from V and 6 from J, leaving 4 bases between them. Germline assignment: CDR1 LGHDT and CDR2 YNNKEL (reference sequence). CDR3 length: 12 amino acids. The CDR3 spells CASSQASQPQHF. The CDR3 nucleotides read TGTGCCAGCAGCCAAGCCAGTCAGCCCCAGCATTTT.

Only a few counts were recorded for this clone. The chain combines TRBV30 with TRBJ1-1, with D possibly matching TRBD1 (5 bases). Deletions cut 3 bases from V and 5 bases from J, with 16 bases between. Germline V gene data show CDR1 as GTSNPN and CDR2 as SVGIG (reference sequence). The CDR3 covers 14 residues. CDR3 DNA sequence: TGTGCCTGGAGCCTTACGGGGGGGACGACTGAAGCTTTCTTT. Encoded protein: CAWSLTGGTTEAFF.

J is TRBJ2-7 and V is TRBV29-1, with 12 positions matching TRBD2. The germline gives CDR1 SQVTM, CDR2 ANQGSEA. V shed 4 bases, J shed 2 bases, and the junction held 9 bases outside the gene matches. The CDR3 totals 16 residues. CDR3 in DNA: TGCAGCGTTGGGGCTAGCGGGAGGGGAGGTACCTACGAGCAGTACTTC. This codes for CSVGASGRGGTYEQYF.

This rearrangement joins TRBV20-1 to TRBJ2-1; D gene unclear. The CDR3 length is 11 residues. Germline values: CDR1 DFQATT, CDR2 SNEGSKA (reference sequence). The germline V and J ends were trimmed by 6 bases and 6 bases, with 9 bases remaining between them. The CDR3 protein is CSALGGNEQFF. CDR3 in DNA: TGCAGTGCCCTAGGCGGCAATGAGCAGTTCTTC.

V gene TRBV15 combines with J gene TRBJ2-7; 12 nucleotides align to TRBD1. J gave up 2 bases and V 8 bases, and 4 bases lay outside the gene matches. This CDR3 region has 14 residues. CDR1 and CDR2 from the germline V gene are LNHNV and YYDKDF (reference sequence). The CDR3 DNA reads TGTGCCACCGCAGGGGACAGGGGGCCCTACGAGCAGTACTTC. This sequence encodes CATAGDRGPYEQYF.

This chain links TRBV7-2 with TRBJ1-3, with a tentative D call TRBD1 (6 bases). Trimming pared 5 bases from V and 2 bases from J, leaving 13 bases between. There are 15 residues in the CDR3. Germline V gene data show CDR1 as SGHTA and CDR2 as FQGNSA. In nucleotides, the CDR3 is TGTGCCAGCAGCACAGGAACAGGGCCTGGAAACACCATATATTTT. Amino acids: CASSTGTGPGNTIYF. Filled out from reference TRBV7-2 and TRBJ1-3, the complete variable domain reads GAGVSQSPSNKVTEKGKDVELRCDPISGHTALYWYRQSLGQGLEFLIYFQGNSAPDKSGLPSDRFSAERTGGSVSTLTIQRTQQEDSAVYLCASSTGTGPGNTIYFGEGSWLTVV.

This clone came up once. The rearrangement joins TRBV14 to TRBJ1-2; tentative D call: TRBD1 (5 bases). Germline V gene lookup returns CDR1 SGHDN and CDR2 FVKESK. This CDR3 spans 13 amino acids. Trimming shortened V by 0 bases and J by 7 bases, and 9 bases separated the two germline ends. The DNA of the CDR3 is TGTGCCAGCAGCCAAGACTGGGGCTCTGGCTACACCTTC. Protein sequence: CASSQDWGSGYTF.

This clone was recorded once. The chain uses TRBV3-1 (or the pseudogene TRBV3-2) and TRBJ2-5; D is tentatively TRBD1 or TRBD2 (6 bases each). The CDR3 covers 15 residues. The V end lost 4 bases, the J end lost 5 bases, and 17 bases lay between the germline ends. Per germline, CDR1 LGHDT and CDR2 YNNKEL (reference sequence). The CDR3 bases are TGTGCCAGCAGCCGTCACCCGGGGGCGGAGGAGACCCAGTACTTC. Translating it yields CASSRHPGAEETQYF.

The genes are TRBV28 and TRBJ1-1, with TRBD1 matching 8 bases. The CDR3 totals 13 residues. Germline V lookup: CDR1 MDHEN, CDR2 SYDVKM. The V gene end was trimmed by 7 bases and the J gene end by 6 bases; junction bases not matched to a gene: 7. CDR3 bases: TGTGCCAGCAAACCGACAGGGGTCGCTGAAGCTTTCTTT. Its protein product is CASKPTGVAEAFF.

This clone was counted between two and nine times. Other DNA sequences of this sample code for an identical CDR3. The CDR3 region is CASSIPGKDTEAFF. CDR3 nucleotide sequence: TGTGCCAGTAGTATCCCAGGGAAGGACACTGAAGCTTTCTTT. The chain carries TRBV19 and TRBJ1-1; the D gene is possibly TRBD1 (5 bases). The CDR3 is 14 amino acids. V gave up 3 bases and J gave up 3 bases, with 11 bases separating them. CDR1 is LNHDA, CDR2 SQIVND, per germline (reference sequence).

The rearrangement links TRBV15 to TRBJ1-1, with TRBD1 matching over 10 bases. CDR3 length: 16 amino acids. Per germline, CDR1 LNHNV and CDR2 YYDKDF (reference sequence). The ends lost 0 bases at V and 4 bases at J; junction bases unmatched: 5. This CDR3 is CATSRDLGQGSTEAFF. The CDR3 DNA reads TGTGCCACCAGCAGAGATTTGGGACAGGGGAGCACTGAAGCTTTCTTT.

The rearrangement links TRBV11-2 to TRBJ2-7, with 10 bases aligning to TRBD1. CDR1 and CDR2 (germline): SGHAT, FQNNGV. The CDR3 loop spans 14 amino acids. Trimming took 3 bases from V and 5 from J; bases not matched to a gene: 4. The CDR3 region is CASSFTGTGDEQYF. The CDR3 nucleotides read TGTGCCAGCAGCTTCACCGGGACAGGGGACGAGCAGTACTTC.

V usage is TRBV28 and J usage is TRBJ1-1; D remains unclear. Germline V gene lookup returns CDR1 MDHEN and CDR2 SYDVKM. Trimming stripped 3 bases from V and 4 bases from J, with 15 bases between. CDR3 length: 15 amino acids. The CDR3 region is CASSFFKGDATEAFF. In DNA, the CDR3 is TGTGCCAGCAGTTTTTTCAAGGGAGACGCCACTGAAGCTTTCTTT.

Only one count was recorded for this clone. The CDR3 is CASTGKEPGYTF. DNA of the CDR3: TGCGCCAGCACGGGAAAAGAACCTGGCTACACCTTC. V gene TRBV5-1 combines with J gene TRBJ1-2; the D is unclear. This CDR3 is built from 12 residues. Trimming stripped 6 bases from V and 7 bases from J, with 13 bases between. Germline CDR1 is SGHRS and CDR2 is YFSETQ.

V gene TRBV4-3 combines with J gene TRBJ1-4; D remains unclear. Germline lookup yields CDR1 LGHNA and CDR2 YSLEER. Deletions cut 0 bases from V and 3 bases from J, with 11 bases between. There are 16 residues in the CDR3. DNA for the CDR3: TGCGCCAGCAGCCAAGATCTAACAGCCGCTAATGAAAAACTGTTTTTT. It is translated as CASSQDLTAANEKLFF.

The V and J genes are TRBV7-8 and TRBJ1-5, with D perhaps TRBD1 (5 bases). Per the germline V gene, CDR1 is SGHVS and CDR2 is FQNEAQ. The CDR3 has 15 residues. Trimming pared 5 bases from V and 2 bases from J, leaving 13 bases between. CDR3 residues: CASSKPPTGNQPQHF. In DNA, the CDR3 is TGTGCCAGCAGCAAACCGCCGACAGGCAATCAGCCCCAGCATTTT.

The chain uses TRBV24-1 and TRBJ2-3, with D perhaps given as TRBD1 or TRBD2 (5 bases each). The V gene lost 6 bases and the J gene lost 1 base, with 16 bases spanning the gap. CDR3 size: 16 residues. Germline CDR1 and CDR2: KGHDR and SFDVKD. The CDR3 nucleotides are TGTGCCACCAGTAAGGGCCAGGGAGTGCGCACAGATACGCAGTATTTT. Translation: CATSKGQGVRTDTQYF.

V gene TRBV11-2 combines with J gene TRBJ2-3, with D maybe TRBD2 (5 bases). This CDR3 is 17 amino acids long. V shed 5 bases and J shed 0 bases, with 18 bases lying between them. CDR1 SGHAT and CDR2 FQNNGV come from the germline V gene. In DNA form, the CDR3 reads TGTGCCAGCAGCCACGGAGGAGTGACGACTAGCACAGATACGCAGTATTTT. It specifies CASSHGGVTTSTDTQYF.

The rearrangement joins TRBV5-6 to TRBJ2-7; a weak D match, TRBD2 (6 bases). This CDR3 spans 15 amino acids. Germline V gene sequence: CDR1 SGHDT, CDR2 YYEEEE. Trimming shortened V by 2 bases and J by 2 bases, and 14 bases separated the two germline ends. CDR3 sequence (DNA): TGTGCCAGCAGCTTCTCCGGGACTGGAGCCTACGAGCAGTACTTC. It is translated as CASSFSGTGAYEQYF.

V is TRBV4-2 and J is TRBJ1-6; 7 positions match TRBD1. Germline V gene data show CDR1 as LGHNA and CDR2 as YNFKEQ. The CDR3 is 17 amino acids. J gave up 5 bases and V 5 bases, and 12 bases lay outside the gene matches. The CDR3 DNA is TGTGCCAGCAGCGACTGGACAGGCGGCGGGAATAATTCACCCCTCCACTTT. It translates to CASSDWTGGGNNSPLHF.

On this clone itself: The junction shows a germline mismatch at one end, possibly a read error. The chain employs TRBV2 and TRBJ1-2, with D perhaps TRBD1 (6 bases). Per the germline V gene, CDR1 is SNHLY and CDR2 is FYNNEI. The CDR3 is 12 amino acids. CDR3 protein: CASSEDRSGYTF. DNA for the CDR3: TGTGCCAGCAGCGAAGACAGGTCCGGCTACACCTTC.

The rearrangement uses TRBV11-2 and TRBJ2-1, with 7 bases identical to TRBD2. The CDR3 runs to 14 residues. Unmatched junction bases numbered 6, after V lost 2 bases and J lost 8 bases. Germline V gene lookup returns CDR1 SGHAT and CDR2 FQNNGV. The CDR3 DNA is TGTGCCAGCAGCTTAATGCGGGGGAGGCATGAGCAGTTCTTC. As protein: CASSLMRGRHEQFF.

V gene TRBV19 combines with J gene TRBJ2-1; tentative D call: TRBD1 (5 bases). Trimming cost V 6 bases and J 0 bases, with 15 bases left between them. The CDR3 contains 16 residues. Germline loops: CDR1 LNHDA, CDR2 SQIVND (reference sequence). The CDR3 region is CASSRQSTSSYNEQFF. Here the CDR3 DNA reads TGTGCCAGTAGCAGACAGAGTACCAGCTCCTACAATGAGCAGTTCTTC.

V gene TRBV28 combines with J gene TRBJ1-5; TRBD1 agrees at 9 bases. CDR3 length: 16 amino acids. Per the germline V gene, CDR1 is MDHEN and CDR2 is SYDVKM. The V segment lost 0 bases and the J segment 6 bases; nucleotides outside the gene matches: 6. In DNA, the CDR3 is TGTGCCAGCAGTTTATGGGGACAGGGAGGGAGTCAGCCCCAGCATTTT. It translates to CASSLWGQGGSQPQHF.

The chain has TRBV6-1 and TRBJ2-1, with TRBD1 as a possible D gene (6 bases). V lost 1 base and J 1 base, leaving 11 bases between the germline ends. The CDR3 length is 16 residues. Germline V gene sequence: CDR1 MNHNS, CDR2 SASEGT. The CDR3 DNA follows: TGTGCCAGCAGTGAAGGGGGGACAAGGTCCTACAATGAGCAGTTCTTC. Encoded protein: CASSEGGTRSYNEQFF.

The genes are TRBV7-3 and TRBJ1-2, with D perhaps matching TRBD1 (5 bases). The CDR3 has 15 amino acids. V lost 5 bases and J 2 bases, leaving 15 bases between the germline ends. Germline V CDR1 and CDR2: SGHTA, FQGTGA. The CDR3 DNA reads TGTGCCAGCAGCCCCACAGGAAACAACAACTATGGCTACACCTTC. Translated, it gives CASSPTGNNNYGYTF. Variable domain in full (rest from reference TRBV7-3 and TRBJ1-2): GAGVSQTPSNKVTEKGKYVELRCDPISGHTALYWYRQSLGQGPEFLIYFQGTGAADDSGLPNDRFFAVRPEGSVSTLKIQRTERGDSAVYLCASSPTGNNNYGYTFGSGTRLTVV.

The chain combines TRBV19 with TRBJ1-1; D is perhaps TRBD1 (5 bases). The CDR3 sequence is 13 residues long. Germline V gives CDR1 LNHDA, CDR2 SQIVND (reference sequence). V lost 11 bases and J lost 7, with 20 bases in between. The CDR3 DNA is TGTGCCTCCGAAGGGGTAGATAATAGTGAAGCTTTCTTT. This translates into CASEGVDNSEAFF.

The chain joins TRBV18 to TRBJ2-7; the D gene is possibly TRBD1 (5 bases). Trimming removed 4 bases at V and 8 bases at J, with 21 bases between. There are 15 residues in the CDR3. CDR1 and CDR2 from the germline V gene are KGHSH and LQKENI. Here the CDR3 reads CASSRTDSGNTKQYF. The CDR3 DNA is TGTGCCAGCTCACGGACCGACAGTGGTAATACCAAGCAGTACTTC.

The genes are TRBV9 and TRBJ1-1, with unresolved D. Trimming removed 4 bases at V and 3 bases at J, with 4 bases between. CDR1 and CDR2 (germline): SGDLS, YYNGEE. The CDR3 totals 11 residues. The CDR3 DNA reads TGTGCCAGCAGCCCCCACACTGAAGCTTTCTTT. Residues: CASSPHTEAFF.

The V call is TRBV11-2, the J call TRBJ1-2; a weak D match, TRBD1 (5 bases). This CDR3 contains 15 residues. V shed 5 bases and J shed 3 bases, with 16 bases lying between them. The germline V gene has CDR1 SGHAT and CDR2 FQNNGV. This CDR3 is CASSQSSGGDYGYTF. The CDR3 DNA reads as TGTGCCAGCAGCCAATCTAGTGGGGGGGACTATGGCTACACCTTC.